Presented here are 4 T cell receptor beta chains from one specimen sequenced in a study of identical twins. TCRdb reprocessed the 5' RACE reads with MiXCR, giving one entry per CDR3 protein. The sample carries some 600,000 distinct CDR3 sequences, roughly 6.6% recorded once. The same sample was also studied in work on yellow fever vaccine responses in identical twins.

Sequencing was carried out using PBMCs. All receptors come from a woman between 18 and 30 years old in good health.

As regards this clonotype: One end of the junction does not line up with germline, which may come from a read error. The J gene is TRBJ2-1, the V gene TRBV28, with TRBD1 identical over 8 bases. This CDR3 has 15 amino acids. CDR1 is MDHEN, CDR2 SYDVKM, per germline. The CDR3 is CACSPDRGSYNEQFF. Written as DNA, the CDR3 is TGTGCCTGCAGTCCTGACAGGGGCTCCTACAATGAGCAGTTCTTC. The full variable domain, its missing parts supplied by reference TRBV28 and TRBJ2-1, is DVKVTQSSRYLVKRTGEKVFLECVQDMDHENMFWYRQDPGLGLRLIYFSYDVKMKEKGDIPEGYSVSREKKERFSLILESASTNQTSMYLCACSPDRGSYNEQFFGPGTRLTVL.

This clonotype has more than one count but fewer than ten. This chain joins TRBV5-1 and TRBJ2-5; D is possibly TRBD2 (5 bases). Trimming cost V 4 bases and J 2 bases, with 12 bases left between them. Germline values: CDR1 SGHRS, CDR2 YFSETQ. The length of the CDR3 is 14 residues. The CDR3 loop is CASSEVGEQETQYF. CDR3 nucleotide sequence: TGCGCCAGCAGCGAGGTCGGGGAACAAGAGACCCAGTACTTC.

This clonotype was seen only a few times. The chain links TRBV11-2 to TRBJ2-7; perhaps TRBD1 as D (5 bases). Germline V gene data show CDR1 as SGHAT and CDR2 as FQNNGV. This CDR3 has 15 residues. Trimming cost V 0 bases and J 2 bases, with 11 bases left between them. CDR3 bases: TGTGCCAGCAGCTTAGAGGGAAGGGGCCCCTACGAGCAGTACGTC. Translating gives CASSLEGRGPYEQYV.

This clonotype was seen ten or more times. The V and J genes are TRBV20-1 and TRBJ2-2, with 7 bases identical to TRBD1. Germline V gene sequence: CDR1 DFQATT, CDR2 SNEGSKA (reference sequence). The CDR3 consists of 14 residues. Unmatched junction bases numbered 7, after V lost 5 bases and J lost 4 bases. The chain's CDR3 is CSAGRGMTTGELFF. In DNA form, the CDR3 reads TGCAGTGCTGGCAGGGGGATGACCACCGGGGAGCTGTTTTTT.